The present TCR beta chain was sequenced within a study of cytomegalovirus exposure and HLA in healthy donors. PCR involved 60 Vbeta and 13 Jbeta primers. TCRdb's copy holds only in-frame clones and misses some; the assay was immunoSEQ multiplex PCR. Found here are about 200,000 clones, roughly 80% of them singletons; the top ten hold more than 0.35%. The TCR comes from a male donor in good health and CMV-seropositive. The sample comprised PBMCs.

CDR3 DNA sequence: TGTGCCAGCAGCTTAGGAGGGATCACTGAAGCTTTCTTT. Its protein is CASSLGGITEAFF. The rearrangement links TRBV7-3 to TRBJ1-1; no clear D. The CDR3 length is 13 residues. V dropped 2 bases and J dropped 4 bases, with 8 bases sitting between them. CDR1 is SGHTA and CDR2 is FQGTGA in the germline V gene. The full variable domain, completed using reference TRBV7-3 and TRBJ1-1, is GAGVSQTPSNKVTEKGKYVELRCDPISGHTALYWYRQSLGQGPEFLIYFQGTGAADDSGLPNDRFFAVRPEGSVSTLKIQRTERGDSAVYLCASSLGGITEAFFGQGTRLTVV.